This T cell receptor beta chain was obtained from a study of T cell responses to AZD1222 COVID-19 vaccine. The overall study: Analysis merged second doses at about 4 or about 12 weeks. Study-level results: Baseline antibody screening turned up just six seropositive AZD1222 recipients.

As concerns this clone: Antigen: not known.

The length of the CDR3 is 15 residues. The germline CDR1 and CDR2 sequences are SGHTA and FQGNSA. The V end lost 5 bases, the J end lost 2 bases, and 15 bases lay between the germline ends. Generated by immunoSEQ multiplex PCR, the TCRdb table keeps only in-frame clones and is missing some. The sample has about 170,000 clones; approximately 91% are singletons. The sequence came from an adult in good health. Sequenced here: peripheral blood, sampled on day 0 of AZD1222 vaccination. The chain uses TRBV7-2 and TRBJ1-1, with a possible D match to TRBD1 (6 bases). CDR3 amino acids: CASSPQRTANTEAFF. The CDR3 coding sequence is TGTGCCAGCAGCCCTCAGCGGACAGCCAACACTGAAGCTTTCTTT. The full variable domain, in which reference TRBV7-2 and TRBJ1-1 provide the parts outside the CDR3, is GAGVSQSPSNKVTEKGKDVELRCDPISGHTALYWYRQSLGQGLEFLIYFQGNSAPDKSGLPSDRFSAERTGGSVSTLTIQRTQQEDSAVYLCASSPQRTANTEAFFGQGTRLTVV.